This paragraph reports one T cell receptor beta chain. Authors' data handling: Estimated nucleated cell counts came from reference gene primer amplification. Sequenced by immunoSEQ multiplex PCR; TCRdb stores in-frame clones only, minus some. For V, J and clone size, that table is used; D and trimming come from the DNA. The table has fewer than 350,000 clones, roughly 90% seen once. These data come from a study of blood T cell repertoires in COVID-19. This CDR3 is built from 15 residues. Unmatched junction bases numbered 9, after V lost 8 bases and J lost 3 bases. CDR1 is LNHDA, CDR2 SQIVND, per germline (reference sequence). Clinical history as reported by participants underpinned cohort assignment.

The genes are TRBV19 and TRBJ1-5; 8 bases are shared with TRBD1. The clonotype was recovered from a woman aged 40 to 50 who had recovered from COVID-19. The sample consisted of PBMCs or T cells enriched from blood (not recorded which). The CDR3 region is CASCYSGQVNQPQHF. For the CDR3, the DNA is TGTGCCAGTTGCTACTCGGGACAGGTCAATCAGCCCCAGCATTTT.